Each of the 22 T cell receptor beta chains below was sequenced from the same sample in a study of T cell changes during pregnancy in multiple sclerosis (dated by TCRdb to the late 2010s). Libraries were prepared through the immunoSEQ multiplex PCR assay. The table comes from immuneACCESS by way of TCRdb, which keeps in-frame sequences with V and J called. Part of the clones is missing from these tables; in studies checked, under half for an unresolved V gene and the rest for unknown reasons. The sample table lists around 40,000 clones, 91% of them with a count of one. The top ten hold around 0.5% of the sample. The sample was CD4+ T cells from peripheral blood mononuclear cells, taken in the third trimester of pregnancy. The receptors were sampled from a female donor in good health, enrolled as a control in a pregnancy study.

The chain uses TRBV6-4 and TRBJ1-2; TRBD1 matches 7 bases. This CDR3 comprises 13 residues. Germline values: CDR1 MRHNA, CDR2 SNTAGT. V lost 5 bases to trimming and J lost 10 bases; unmatched junction nucleotides: 10. This CDR3 reads CASSLTGNTDYTF. The DNA for the CDR3 is TGTGCCAGCAGTTTGACAGGGAATACGGACTACACCTTC.

The rearrangement links TRBV19 to TRBJ1-5; the match to TRBD1 covers 7 bases. The V segment lost 3 bases and the J segment 2 bases; nucleotides outside the gene matches: 1. CDR1 and CDR2 from the germline V gene are LNHDA and SQIVND (reference sequence). The length of the CDR3 is 14 residues. The chain's CDR3 is CASSIDRGNQPQHF. The CDR3 DNA reads as TGTGCCAGTAGTATTGACAGGGGCAATCAGCCCCAGCATTTT.

This chain uses TRBV7-3 with TRBJ2-1; 8 positions agree with TRBD2. V was clipped by 1 base and J by 3 bases; unmatched bases: 5. The germline V gene encodes CDR1 SGHTA and CDR2 FQGTGA. The CDR3 contains 16 residues. The CDR3 coding sequence is TGTGCCAGCAGCTTAATTGGCGGGGGGAACTACAATGAGCAGTTCTTC. It translates to CASSLIGGGNYNEQFF.

This chain joins TRBV6-5 and TRBJ2-7, with 8 bases that match TRBD1. This CDR3 contains 12 residues. CDR1 and CDR2 from the germline V gene are MNHEY and SVGAGI. The trim removed 10 bases at V and 9 bases at J, leaving 11 bases unmatched. The CDR3 coding sequence is TGTGCCACCGGACAGGGCGCCCTCGGGCAGTACTTC. Encoded protein: CATGQGALGQYF.

V and J are TRBV5-1 and TRBJ2-7, with 8 bases matching TRBD1. The CDR3 is 14 amino acids. V gave up 4 bases and J gave up 2 bases; unmatched junction bases: 5. The germline CDR1 and CDR2 sequences are SGHRS and YFSETQ. The DNA for the CDR3 is TGCGCCAGCAGCACCGGACAGGGAGCCTACGAGCAGTACTTC. The encoded protein is CASSTGQGAYEQYF.

The CDR3 is CASSNQGAGTDTQYF. CDR3 in DNA: TGTGCCAGCAGTAACCAGGGGGCTGGCACAGATACGCAGTATTTT. The chain links TRBV6-5 to TRBJ2-3; TRBD1 matches 8 bases. The V and J ends lost 5 bases and 1 base, in that order; junction bases with no gene match: 5. Per germline, CDR1 MNHEY and CDR2 SVGAGI. The CDR3 runs to 15 residues.

CDR3 nucleotides: TGTGCCAGCAGCTTCCGACACGTGTACAATGAGCAGTTCTTC. Amino acid sequence: CASSFRHVYNEQFF. This chain joins TRBV7-2 and TRBJ2-1; D gene ambiguous. CDR1 SGHTA and CDR2 FQGNSA come from the germline V gene. CDR3 size: 14 residues. Trimming pared 3 bases from V and 4 bases from J, leaving 10 bases between.

This sequence joins TRBV28 and TRBJ1-4; no definite D call. CDR3 length: 11 residues. V gave up 5 bases and J gave up 8 bases, with 6 bases separating them. Germline V gene data show CDR1 as MDHEN and CDR2 as SYDVKM. CDR3 nucleotide sequence: TGTGCCAGCAGTGGGGAGGAAAAACTGTTTTTT. Protein sequence: CASSGEEKLFF.

This clone came up once. The V and J genes are TRBV27 and TRBJ1-1, with D uncertain. The CDR3 runs 13 residues. Trimming left V 1 base short and J 5 bases short, with 8 bases between. Per the germline V gene, CDR1 is MNHEY and CDR2 is SMNVEV (reference sequence). The CDR3 is CASSLWAGTEAFF. CDR3 nucleotide sequence: TGTGCCAGCAGTTTATGGGCTGGTACTGAAGCTTTCTTT.

This clone is a singleton in its sample. This chain connects TRBV7-9 to TRBJ1-1; D might be TRBD1 (5 bases). The CDR3 length is 14 residues. V dropped 2 bases and J dropped 1 base, with 8 bases sitting between them. Germline lookup yields CDR1 SEHNR and CDR2 FQNEAQ (reference sequence). Written as DNA, the CDR3 is TGTGCCAGCAGCTTATCTCAGGGGAACACTGAAGCTTTCTTT. Translated, it gives CASSLSQGNTEAFF.

A few counts support this clone. The chain links TRBV28 to TRBJ2-7; 9 bases fit TRBD1. After removal of 2 bases from V and 0 bases from J, the junction contained 5 bases not matched to a gene. The CDR3 is 16 residues long. Germline V gene data show CDR1 as MDHEN and CDR2 as SYDVKM. CDR3 residues: CASSLTGTGNSYEQYF. The DNA of the CDR3 is TGTGCCAGCAGTTTAACCGGGACAGGGAACTCCTACGAGCAGTACTTC. The full variable domain, completed using reference TRBV28 and TRBJ2-7, is DVKVTQSSRYLVKRTGEKVFLECVQDMDHENMFWYRQDPGLGLRLIYFSYDVKMKEKGDIPEGYSVSREKKERFSLILESASTNQTSMYLCASSLTGTGNSYEQYFGPGTRLTVT.

The chain uses TRBV21-1 and TRBJ2-7; TRBD1 reflects the table's D call only, with no check against the DNA. TRBV21-1 is given as a pseudogene. The CDR3 totals 14 residues. CDR3 sequence reads: CASVRTAGRYEQYF. In nucleotides, the CDR3 is TGTGCCAGCGTCCGGACAGCAGGAAGGTACGAGCAGTACTTC.

The chain is built from TRBV15 and TRBJ2-1; the match to TRBD2 covers 10 bases. Unmatched junction bases numbered 17, after V lost 1 base and J lost 5 bases. CDR1 is LNHNV, CDR2 YYDKDF, per germline (reference sequence). The CDR3 contains 20 residues. CDR3 loop: CATSRVLAGVSPRGNNEQFF. The CDR3 region has the DNA TGTGCCACCAGCAGAGTGCTAGCGGGAGTGAGCCCTCGGGGGAACAATGAGCAGTTCTTC.

The CDR3 coding sequence is TGTGCCAGCAGTTCGTTGCCCCCGGCGGGAGATACGCAGTATTTT. Its protein is CASSSLPPAGDTQYF. The chain joins TRBV6-5 to TRBJ2-3; D is perhaps TRBD2 (5 bases). Trimming removed 4 bases from V and 5 bases from J, with 16 bases in between. Germline-derived CDR1 and CDR2 are MNHEY and SVGAGI. This CDR3 region has 15 residues.

The chain has TRBV7-2 and TRBJ2-3, with 8 positions matching TRBD2. This CDR3 has 15 amino acids. V shed 0 bases and J 1 base; nucleotides not matched to a gene: 0. Germline V gene data show CDR1 as SGHTA and CDR2 as FQGNSA. CDR3 residues: CASSLAAGGTDTQYF. CDR3 sequence (DNA): TGTGCCAGCAGCTTAGCAGCGGGAGGCACAGATACGCAGTATTTT.

The rearrangement uses TRBV4-2 and TRBJ2-6; D not certain. Germline CDR1 reads LGHNA; CDR2 reads YNFKEQ. Deletions cut 3 bases from V and 0 bases from J, with 6 bases between. The CDR3 is 15 residues long. The CDR3, as DNA: TGTGCCAGCAGCCACGGAGACTCTGGGGCCAACGTCCTGACTTTC. Protein: CASSHGDSGANVLTF.

The chain employs TRBV5-4 and TRBJ2-7; 16 bases match TRBD2. Germline CDR1 reads SGHNT; CDR2 reads YYREEE (reference sequence). CDR3 length: 16 residues. The V and J ends lost 4 bases and 6 bases, in that order; junction bases with no gene match: 7. In DNA, the CDR3 is TGTGCCAGCAGCGCCGGGACTAGCGGGAGGGCCGGCGAGCAGTACTTC. It yields the protein CASSAGTSGRAGEQYF. Based on the CDR3 plus reference TRBV5-4 and TRBJ2-7, the full variable domain is ETGVTQSPTHLIKTRGQQVTLRCSSQSGHNTVSWYQQALGQGPQFIFQYYREEENGRGNFPPRFSGLQFPNYSSELNVNALELDDSALYLCASSAGTSGRAGEQYFGPGTRLTVT.

The DNA for the CDR3 is TGTGCCAGCAGTTTCTCGCGGAACGAAAAACTGTTTTTT. Amino acid sequence: CASSFSRNEKLFF. The J gene is TRBJ1-4, the V gene TRBV27; no firm D call. CDR3 length equals 13 residues. The germline CDR1 and CDR2 sequences are MNHEY and SMNVEV (reference sequence). With 3 bases removed from V and 8 bases from J, the gap between germline ends came to 10 bases.

The DNA for the CDR3 is TGCGCCAGCAGCTTGGGGGCTGCGGGGGGTCCCAGGCCAGATACGCAGTATTTT. Protein product: CASSLGAAGGPRPDTQYF. The rearrangement links TRBV5-1 to TRBJ2-3, with 8 bases that match TRBD2. The CDR3 runs to 18 residues. Germline values: CDR1 SGHRS, CDR2 YFSETQ. V shed 0 bases, J shed 4 bases, and the junction held 13 bases outside the gene matches.

V is TRBV19 and J is TRBJ1-5; TRBD1 agrees at 9 bases. The CDR3 covers 14 residues. Germline values: CDR1 LNHDA, CDR2 SQIVND (reference sequence). After removal of 5 bases from V and 11 bases from J, the junction contained 10 bases not matched to a gene. The CDR3, as DNA: TGTGCCAGTAGTCCCGGACAGGGGCTGGTGGCCCAGCATTTT. It encodes CASSPGQGLVAQHF.

The rearrangement links TRBV5-4 to TRBJ1-2; D possibly corresponds to TRBD1 (5 bases). With 3 bases removed from V and 5 bases from J, the gap between germline ends came to 11 bases. Germline V CDR1 and CDR2: SGHNT, YYREEE (reference sequence). The CDR3 is 13 residues long. For the CDR3, the DNA is TGTGCCAGCAGCTCCGGGACTCTTTATGGCTACACCTTC. It is translated as CASSSGTLYGYTF.

This chain connects TRBV2 to TRBJ2-2; perhaps TRBD1 as D (5 bases). The germline V gene encodes CDR1 SNHLY and CDR2 FYNNEI. Deletions cut 5 bases from V and 0 bases from J, with 7 bases between. The CDR3 has 14 residues. Here the CDR3 DNA reads TGTGCCAGCAGTAGGGGCACGAACACCGGGGAGCTGTTTTTT. This sequence encodes CASSRGTNTGELFF.